This T cell receptor beta chain was sequenced during a study of beta chain features in type 1 diabetes. TCRB transcripts that were expressed got sequenced, as all of the isolated RNA had been reverse transcribed. Clones were sequenced by immunoSEQ multiplex PCR, and TCRdb holds only the in-frame ones, with some missing. The sample includes roughly 250,000 clones, 9.6% of them seen just once. Per germline, CDR1 MNHNS and CDR2 SASEGT. The germline V and J ends were trimmed by 4 bases and 4 bases, with 8 bases remaining between them. This CDR3 is built from 13 residues. This clone has only a few counts. Specimen: naive CD4+ T cells from blood. This receptor was identified in a young woman in good health. The V and J genes are TRBV6-1 and TRBJ1-5; weak D call: TRBD1 (5 bases). This CDR3 is CASSAKGNQPQHF. CDR3 nucleotide sequence: TGTGCCAGCAGTGCAAAGGGGAATCAGCCCCAGCATTTT.